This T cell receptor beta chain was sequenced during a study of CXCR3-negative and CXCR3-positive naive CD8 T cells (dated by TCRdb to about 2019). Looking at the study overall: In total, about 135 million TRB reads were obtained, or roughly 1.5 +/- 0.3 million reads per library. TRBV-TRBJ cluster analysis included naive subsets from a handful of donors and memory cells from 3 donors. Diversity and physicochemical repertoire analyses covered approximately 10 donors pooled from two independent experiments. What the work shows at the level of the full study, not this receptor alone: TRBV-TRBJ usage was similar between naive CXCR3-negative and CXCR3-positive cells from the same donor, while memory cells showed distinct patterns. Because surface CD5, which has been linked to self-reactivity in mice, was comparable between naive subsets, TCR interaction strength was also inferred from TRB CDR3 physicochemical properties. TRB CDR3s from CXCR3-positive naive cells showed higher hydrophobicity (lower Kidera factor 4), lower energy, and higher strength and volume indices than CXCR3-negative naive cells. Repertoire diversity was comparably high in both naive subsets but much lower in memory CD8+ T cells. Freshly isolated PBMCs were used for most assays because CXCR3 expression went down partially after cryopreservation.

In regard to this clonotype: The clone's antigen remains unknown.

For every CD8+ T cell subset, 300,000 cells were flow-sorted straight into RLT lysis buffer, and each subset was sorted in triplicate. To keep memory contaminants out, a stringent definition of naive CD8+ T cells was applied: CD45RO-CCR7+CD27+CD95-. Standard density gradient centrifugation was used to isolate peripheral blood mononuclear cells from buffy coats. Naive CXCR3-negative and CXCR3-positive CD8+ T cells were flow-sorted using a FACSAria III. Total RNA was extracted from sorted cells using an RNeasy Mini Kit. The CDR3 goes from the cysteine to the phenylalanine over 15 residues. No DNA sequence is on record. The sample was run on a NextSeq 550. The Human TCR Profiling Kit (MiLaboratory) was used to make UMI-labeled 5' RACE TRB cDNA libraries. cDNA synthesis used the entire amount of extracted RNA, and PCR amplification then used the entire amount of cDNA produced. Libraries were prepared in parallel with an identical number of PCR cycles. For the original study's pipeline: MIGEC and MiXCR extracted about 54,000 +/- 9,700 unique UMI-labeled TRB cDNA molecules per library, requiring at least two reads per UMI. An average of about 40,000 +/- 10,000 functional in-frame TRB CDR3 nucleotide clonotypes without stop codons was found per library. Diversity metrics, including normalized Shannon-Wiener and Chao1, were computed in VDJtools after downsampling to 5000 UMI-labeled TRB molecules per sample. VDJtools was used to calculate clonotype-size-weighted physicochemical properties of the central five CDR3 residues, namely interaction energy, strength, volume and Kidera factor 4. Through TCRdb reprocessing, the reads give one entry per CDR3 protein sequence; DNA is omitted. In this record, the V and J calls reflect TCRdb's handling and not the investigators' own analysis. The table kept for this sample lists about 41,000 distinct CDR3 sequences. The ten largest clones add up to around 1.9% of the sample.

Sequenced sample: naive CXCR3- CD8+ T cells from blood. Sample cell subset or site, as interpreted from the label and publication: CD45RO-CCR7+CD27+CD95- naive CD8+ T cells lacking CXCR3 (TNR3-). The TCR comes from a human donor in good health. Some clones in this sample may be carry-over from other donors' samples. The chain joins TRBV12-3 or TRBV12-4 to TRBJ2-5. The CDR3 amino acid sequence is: CASSSNDRYQETQYF.